These T cell receptor beta chains were read from a single sample in a study of cytomegalovirus exposure and HLA in healthy donors. Libraries were prepared by immunoSEQ multiplex PCR; TCRdb keeps only in-frame clonotypes and omits some of them. The sample carries about 360,000 clones, roughly 88% recorded once. The sequenced sample consisted of PBMCs. These TCRs come from a woman under 30 in good health and CMV-seronegative. The CDR3 runs from the conserved cysteine through the conserved F or W. Fields, in order: D gene, J gene, clone size, V gene, CDR3 length, CDR3 protein, CDR3 DNA. A D gene is named only where the DNA matches it firmly. Clone size, where shown, is once, few, many, or a class for clones that have expanded.

>-|TRBJ2-1|-|TRBV18|11
CASSPRDEQFF
TGTGCCAGCTCACCCCGCGATGAGCAGTTCTTC
>TRBD1|TRBJ1-5|-|TRBV6-1|14
CASSPGTANQPQHF
TGTGCCAGCAGTCCCGGGACAGCTAATCAGCCCCAGCATTTT
>TRBD1|TRBJ2-7|-|TRBV30|16
CAWSGTGARGNYEQYF
TGTGCCTGGAGTGGTACAGGGGCCAGGGGTAACTACGAGCAGTACTTC
>TRBD1|TRBJ2-6|-|TRBV6-1|18
CASSKGQGEPTGANVLTF
TGTGCCAGCAGTAAAGGACAGGGGGAACCGACTGGGGCCAACGTCCTGACTTTC
>TRBD1|TRBJ2-7|-|TRBV30|14
CAWSGIQGAYEQYF
TGTGCCTGGAGTGGAATCCAGGGGGCCTACGAGCAGTACTTC
>-|TRBJ1-3|-|TRBV6-1|15
CASSEAGRAGNTIYF
TGTGCCAGCAGTGAAGCGGGCAGGGCTGGAAACACCATATATTTT
>-|TRBJ1-3|-|TRBV30|14
CAWNSRLEGNTIYF
TGTGCCTGGAATTCAAGGTTGGAGGGAAACACCATATATTTT
>TRBD1|TRBJ1-2|-|TRBV28|14
CASSTGQGRYGYTF
TGTGCCAGCAGCACGGGACAGGGACGCTATGGCTACACCTTC
>TRBD1|TRBJ1-1|-|TRBV28|15
CASSLGGGWGTEAFF
TGTGCCAGCAGTTTAGGAGGGGGCTGGGGCACTGAAGCTTTCTTT
>-|TRBJ2-1|-|TRBV5-1|16
CASSLAGQRPTGEQFF
TGCGCCAGCAGCTTGGCCGGCCAGCGCCCGACGGGGGAGCAGTTCTTC
>TRBD1|TRBJ1-2|-|TRBV10-3|17
CAIRTEIGTGEDYGYTF
TGTGCCATCAGGACAGAAATCGGGACAGGGGAGGACTATGGCTACACCTTC
>TRBD1|TRBJ2-7|-|TRBV18|13
CASSPQGAYEQYF
TGTGCCAGCTCACCCCAGGGGGCCTACGAGCAGTACTTC
>TRBD2|TRBJ2-7|-|TRBV7-4|16
CASSAMMGGGFYEQYF
TGTGCCAGCAGCGCAATGATGGGCGGGGGGTTCTACGAGCAGTACTTC
>TRBD1|TRBJ1-5|-|TRBV2|15
CASAPGQGPNQPQHF
TGTGCCAGCGCCCCGGGACAGGGACCTAATCAGCCCCAGCATTTT
>TRBD2|TRBJ2-7|-|TRBV5-6|14
CASRLAGENYEQYF
TGTGCCAGCCGACTAGCGGGGGAAAACTACGAGCAGTACTTC
>-|TRBJ1-1|-|TRBV30|12
CAWNRGNTEAFF
TGTGCCTGGAACCGGGGGAACACTGAAGCTTTCTTT
>-|TRBJ2-2|-|TRBV7-3|20
CASSLTQTGISGKGAGELFF
TGTGCCAGCAGCCTTACCCAAACGGGGATTTCAGGGAAGGGGGCCGGGGAGCTGTTTTTT
>-|TRBJ2-3|-|TRBV12-5|13
CASGLGQSNTQYF
TGTGCTAGTGGTTTGGGACAATCCAATACGCAGTATTTT
>-|TRBJ2-3|once|TRBV6-5|14
CASSYSMTVDTQYF
TGTGCCAGCAGTTACTCGATGACAGTAGATACGCAGTATTTT
>TRBD1|TRBJ1-2|-|TRBV18|13
CASSPTGRYGYTF
TGTGCCAGCTCACCGACAGGGCGGTATGGCTACACCTTC
>-|TRBJ1-5|few|TRBV30|13
CAWSVQGNQPQHF
TGTGCCTGGAGTGTACAGGGCAATCAGCCCCAGCATTTT
>-|TRBJ1-1|once|TRBV4-1|13
CASSQAGNTEAFF
TGCGCCAGCAGCCAAGCAGGGAACACTGAAGCTTTCTTT
>-|TRBJ2-7|-|TRBV6-5|16
CASSYSVGHGSYEQYF
TGTGCCAGCAGTTACTCGGTGGGACACGGATCCTACGAGCAGTACTTC
>TRBD2|TRBJ2-1|-|TRBV9|16
CASSVLAGGNGAEQFF
TGTGCCAGCAGCGTACTAGCGGGGGGGAACGGCGCTGAGCAGTTCTTC
>TRBD2|TRBJ2-7|-|TRBV7-6|17
CASSLGAAGALSYEQYF
TGTGCCAGCAGCTTAGGGGCAGCGGGGGCCCTATCCTACGAGCAGTACTTC
>-|TRBJ2-7|-|TRBV6-1|16
CASSGPSSGLGYEQYF
TGTGCCAGCAGTGGGCCCTCGAGCGGTCTCGGGTACGAGCAGTACTTC
>-|TRBJ1-4|-|TRBV13|14
CASSLWTEREKLFF
TGTGCCAGCAGCTTATGGACAGAGCGTGAAAAACTGTTTTTT
>TRBD1|TRBJ1-2|-|TRBV28|17
CASSTPGQGRGNYGYTF
TGTGCCAGCAGCACCCCGGGACAGGGAAGGGGTAACTATGGCTACACCTTC
>-|TRBJ1-1|-|TRBV5-4|12
CASSLGQAEAFF
TGTGCCAGCAGCTTGGGCCAGGCTGAAGCTTTCTTT
>TRBD1|TRBJ2-3|-|TRBV28|17
CASSQGTGGWVTDTQYF
TGTGCCAGCAGCCAGGGGACAGGGGGCTGGGTGACAGATACGCAGTATTTT
>TRBD2|TRBJ2-1|-|TRBV6-5|15
CASSYSGRTYNEQFF
TGTGCCAGCAGTTATAGCGGGAGGACTTACAATGAGCAGTTCTTC
>-|TRBJ2-2|-|TRBV7-8|13
CATLSRGTGELFF
TGTGCCACACTCTCCCGGGGGACCGGGGAGCTGTTTTTT
>-|TRBJ1-2|-|TRBV5-1|16
CASSPTDSSANYGYTF
TGCGCCAGCAGCCCGACGGACAGTTCGGCTAACTATGGCTACACCTTC
>TRBD2|TRBJ2-7|-|TRBV5-4|15
CASRNSGGTSYEQYF
TGTGCCAGCCGCAATAGCGGGGGAACCTCCTACGAGCAGTACTTC
>-|TRBJ1-5|-|TRBV7-8|15
CASTIAGGSNQPQHF
TGTGCCAGCACAATAGCGGGGGGAAGCAATCAGCCCCAGCATTTT
>-|TRBJ1-2|-|TRBV5-4|14
CASSLGQGIRGYTF
TGTGCCAGCAGCTTGGGGCAGGGGATTCGTGGCTACACCTTC
>TRBD1|TRBJ1-5|-|TRBV30|13
CAWEGDRGQPQHF
TGTGCCTGGGAGGGAGACAGGGGCCAGCCCCAGCATTTT